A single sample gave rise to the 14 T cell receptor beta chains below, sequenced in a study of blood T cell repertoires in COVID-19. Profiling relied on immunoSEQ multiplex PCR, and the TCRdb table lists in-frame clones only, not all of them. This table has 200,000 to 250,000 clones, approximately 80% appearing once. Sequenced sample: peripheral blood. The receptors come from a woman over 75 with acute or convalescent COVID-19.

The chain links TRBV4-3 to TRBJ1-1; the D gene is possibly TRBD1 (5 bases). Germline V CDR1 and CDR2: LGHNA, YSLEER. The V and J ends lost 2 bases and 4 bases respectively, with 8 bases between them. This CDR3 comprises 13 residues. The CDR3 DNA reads TGCGCCAGCAGCCAACAGGGATCCACTGAAGCTTTCTTT. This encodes CASSQQGSTEAFF.

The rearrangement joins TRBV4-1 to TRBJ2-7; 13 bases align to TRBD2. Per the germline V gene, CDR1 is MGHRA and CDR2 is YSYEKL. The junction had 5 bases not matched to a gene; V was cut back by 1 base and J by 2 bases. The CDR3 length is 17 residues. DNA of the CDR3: TGCGCCAGCAGCCAAGCCGGACTAGCGGGGGCGACCTACGAGCAGTACTTC. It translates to CASSQAGLAGATYEQYF.

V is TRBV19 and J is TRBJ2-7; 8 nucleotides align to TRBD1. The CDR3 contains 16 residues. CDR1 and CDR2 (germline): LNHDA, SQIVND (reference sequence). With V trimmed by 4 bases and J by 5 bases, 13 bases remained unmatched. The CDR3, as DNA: TGTGCCAGTAGTAGAATCTGGACAGGGACGTTAAACGAGCAGTACTTC. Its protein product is CASSRIWTGTLNEQYF. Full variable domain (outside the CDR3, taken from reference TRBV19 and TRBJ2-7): DGGITQSPKYLFRKEGQNVTLSCEQNLNHDAMYWYRQDPGQGLRLIYYSQIVNDFQKGDIAEGYSVSREKKESFPLTVTSAQKNPTAFYLCASSRIWTGTLNEQYFGPGTRLTVT.

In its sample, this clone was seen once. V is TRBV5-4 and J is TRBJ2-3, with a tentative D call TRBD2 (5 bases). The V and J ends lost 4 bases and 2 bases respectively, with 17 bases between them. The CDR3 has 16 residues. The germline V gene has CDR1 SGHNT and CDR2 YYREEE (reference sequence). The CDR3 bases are TGTGCCAGCAGCGGGCTTCCGGGGAGCCCCACAGATACGCAGTATTTT. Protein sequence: CASSGLPGSPTDTQYF. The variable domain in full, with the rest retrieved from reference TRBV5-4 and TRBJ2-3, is ETGVTQSPTHLIKTRGQQVTLRCSSQSGHNTVSWYQQALGQGPQFIFQYYREEENGRGNFPPRFSGLQFPNYSSELNVNALELDDSALYLCASSGLPGSPTDTQYFGPGTRLTVL.

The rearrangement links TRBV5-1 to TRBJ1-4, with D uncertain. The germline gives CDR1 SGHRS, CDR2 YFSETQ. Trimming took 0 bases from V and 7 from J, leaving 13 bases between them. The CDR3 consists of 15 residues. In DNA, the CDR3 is TGCGCCAGCAGCTTGGATGTGGGCCCCAGTGAAAAACTGTTTTTT. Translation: CASSLDVGPSEKLFF.

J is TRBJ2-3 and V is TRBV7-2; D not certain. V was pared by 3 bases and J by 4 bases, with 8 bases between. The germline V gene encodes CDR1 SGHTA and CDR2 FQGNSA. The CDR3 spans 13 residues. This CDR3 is CASSLRLADTQYF. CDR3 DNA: TGTGCCAGCAGCTTGAGGCTGGCAGATACGCAGTATTTT. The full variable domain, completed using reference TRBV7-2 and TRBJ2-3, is GAGVSQSPSNKVTEKGKDVELRCDPISGHTALYWYRQSLGQGLEFLIYFQGNSAPDKSGLPSDRFSAERTGGSVSTLTIQRTQQEDSAVYLCASSLRLADTQYFGPGTRLTVL.

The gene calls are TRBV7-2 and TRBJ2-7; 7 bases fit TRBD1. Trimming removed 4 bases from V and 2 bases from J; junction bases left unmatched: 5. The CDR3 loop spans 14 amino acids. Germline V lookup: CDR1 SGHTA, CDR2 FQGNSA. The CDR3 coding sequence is TGTGCCAGCAGCTCCCGACAGGGCCCCTACGAGCAGTACTTC. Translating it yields CASSSRQGPYEQYF.

The CDR3 region has the DNA TGTGCCAGCAGCCAGAGGCGGGGCTACACCTTC. It codes for CASSQRRGYTF. V and J are TRBV7-2 and TRBJ1-2; no reliable D call. This CDR3 spans 11 amino acids. V was pared by 5 bases and J by 8 bases, with 9 bases between. Germline CDR1 is SGHTA and CDR2 is FQGNSA.

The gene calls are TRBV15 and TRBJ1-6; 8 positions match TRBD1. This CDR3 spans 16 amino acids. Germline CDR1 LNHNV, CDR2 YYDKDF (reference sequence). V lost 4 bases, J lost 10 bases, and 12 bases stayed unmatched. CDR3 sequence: CATSTPEGTGGSPLHF. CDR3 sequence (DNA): TGTGCCACCAGCACCCCGGAAGGGACAGGAGGATCACCCCTCCACTTT.

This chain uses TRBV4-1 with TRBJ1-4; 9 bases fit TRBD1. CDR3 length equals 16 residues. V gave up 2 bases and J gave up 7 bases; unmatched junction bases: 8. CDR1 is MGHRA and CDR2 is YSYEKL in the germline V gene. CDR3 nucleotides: TGCGCCAGCAGCCAATCCGGACAGGGGATGGGTGAAAAACTGTTTTTT. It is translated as CASSQSGQGMGEKLFF.

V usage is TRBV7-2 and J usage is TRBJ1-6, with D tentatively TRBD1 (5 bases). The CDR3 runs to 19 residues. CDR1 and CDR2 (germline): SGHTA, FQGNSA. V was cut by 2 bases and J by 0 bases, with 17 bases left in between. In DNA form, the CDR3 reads TGTGCCAGCAGCTTAAACCCAACAGGAATGGGCTCCTATAATTCACCCCTCCACTTT. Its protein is CASSLNPTGMGSYNSPLHF.

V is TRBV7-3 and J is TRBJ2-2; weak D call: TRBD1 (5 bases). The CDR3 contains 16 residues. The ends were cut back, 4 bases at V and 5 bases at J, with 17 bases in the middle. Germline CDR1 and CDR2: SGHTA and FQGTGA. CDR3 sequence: CASSSNPRGLTGELFF. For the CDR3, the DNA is TGTGCCAGCAGCTCTAACCCAAGGGGTTTGACCGGGGAGCTGTTTTTT.

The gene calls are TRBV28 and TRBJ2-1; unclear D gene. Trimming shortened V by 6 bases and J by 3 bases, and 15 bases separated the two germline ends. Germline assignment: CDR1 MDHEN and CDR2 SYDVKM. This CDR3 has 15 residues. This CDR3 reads CASSTYSQVYNEQFF. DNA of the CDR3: TGTGCCAGCAGCACCTACTCTCAGGTCTACAATGAGCAGTTCTTC.

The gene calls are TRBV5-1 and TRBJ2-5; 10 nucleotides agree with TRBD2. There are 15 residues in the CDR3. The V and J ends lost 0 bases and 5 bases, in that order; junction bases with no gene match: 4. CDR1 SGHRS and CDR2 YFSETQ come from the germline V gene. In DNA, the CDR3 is TGCGCCAGCAGCTTGGCGGTAGCGGGAGGCGAGACCCAGTACTTC. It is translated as CASSLAVAGGETQYF.